Listed below are T cell receptor beta chains from one sample, sequenced in a study of OX40 agonist ivuxolimab in advanced cancers. Repertoires were generated with immunoSEQ multiplex PCR, while TCRdb's copy carries only in-frame clones and drops some. Of 50,000 to 65,000 clones listed, approximately 86% are singletons. The sequencing used CD4+ or CD8+ T cells sorted from blood, collected in a trial of the OX40 agonist ivuxolimab. These receptors all come from an adult with an advanced solid tumor such as melanoma, head and neck, liver or kidney cancer. Both conserved end residues are part of each CDR3.

v_gene: TRBV6-1; CDR3aa: CASLPRREANEKLFF
v_gene: TRBV6-5; CDR3aa: CASSYSWTGGNQPQHF
v_gene: TRBV2; CDR3aa: CASSVLVQETQYF
v_gene: TRBV10-2; CDR3aa: CASSETGMGQPQHF
v_gene: TRBV2; CDR3aa: CASNSDRGVYGANVLTF
v_gene: TRBV21-1; CDR3aa: CASSTGGGSNQPQHF
v_gene: TRBV30; CDR3aa: CAWSYRVLDTQYF
v_gene: TRBV18; CDR3aa: CASFPAGGEAFF
v_gene: TRBV28; CDR3aa: CASSLGSLGELFF
v_gene: TRBV15; CDR3aa: CATSRESRYEQYF
v_gene: TRBV15; CDR3aa: CATSRTGANVLTF
v_gene: TRBV5-4; CDR3aa: CASSLVGGRGDTQYF
v_gene: TRBV5-1; CDR3aa: CASSAEFEQFF
v_gene: TRBV6-6; CDR3aa: CASSSGTGNTIYF
v_gene: TRBV11-2; CDR3aa: CASSLVWTTRRLDTQYF
v_gene: TRBV5-1; CDR3aa: CASKGEETQYF
v_gene: TRBV28; CDR3aa: CASSSIPGDTEAFF
v_gene: TRBV7-9; CDR3aa: CASREGQGDTEAFF
v_gene: TRBV7-9; CDR3aa: CASSLGGQTRTDTQYF
v_gene: TRBV6-1; CDR3aa: CASSEALAGDNEQFF
v_gene: TRBV6-5; CDR3aa: CASSYSEGRETQYF
v_gene: TRBV19; CDR3aa: CASRRAGTNEKLFF
v_gene: TRBV5-8; CDR3aa: CASSLLTGVQETQYF
v_gene: TRBV5-1; CDR3aa: CASSLIAGVVNEQFF
v_gene: TRBV6-5; CDR3aa: CASSYLAGVYEQYF
v_gene: TRBV25-1; CDR3aa: CASSEYDQYGYTF
v_gene: TRBV4-1; CDR3aa: CASSPPLATGGKETQYF
v_gene: TRBV7-9; CDR3aa: CASTSAGVVDTQYF
v_gene: TRBV18; CDR3aa: CASSPPYRETTEAFF
v_gene: TRBV6-1; CDR3aa: CASSDIFGSNRNYGYTF
v_gene: TRBV19; CDR3aa: CASSRDRTTGELFF
v_gene: TRBV18; CDR3aa: CASSKGLAGAVGELFF
v_gene: TRBV11-3; CDR3aa: CASSYMGEQFF
v_gene: TRBV5-8; CDR3aa: CASSLEVGLETQYF
v_gene: TRBV28; CDR3aa: CASRQTTGTSGNEQYF
v_gene: TRBV5-1; CDR3aa: CASSRTGTGFNEKLFF